The rows below give T cell receptor beta chains drawn from one sample of a study of regulatory T cells in long-lasting Graves disease. From the multiplex PCR reads, TCRdb called clonotypes with MiXCR, one entry per CDR3 protein. Of approximately 310,000 distinct CDR3 sequences in the sample, over 15% were seen once. This specimen consisted of peripheral blood mononuclear cells (PBMCs), obtained at new diagnosis, from a patient treated with antithyroid drugs. These receptors all come from a female donor with Graves disease. Both conserved end residues are part of each CDR3. The D gene is left open where the match is weak. Clone size is stated in some rows and not others, as once, few, many or a class when expanded.

d_gene	v_gene	j_gene	abundance	CDR3nt	CDR3aa
.	TRBV5-1	TRBJ1-5	many	TGCGCCAGCAGCCTCAGTGGGGCGCCGGATCAGCCCCAGCATTTT	CASSLSGAPDQPQHF
TRBD2	TRBV11-3	TRBJ2-5	.	TGTGCCAGCAGCCCGGGGACTAGCGGGACGGAGACCCAGTACTTC	CASSPGTSGTETQYF
.	TRBV7-2	TRBJ2-1	many	TGTGCCAGCAGCTTAGACCGGGACGCGTTCTTC	CASSLDRDAFF
.	TRBV19	TRBJ2-5	many	TGTGCCAGTAGCGGGTTATCACAAGAGACCCAGTACTTC	CASSGLSQETQYF
.	TRBV7-9	TRBJ1-3	many	TGTGCCAGCAGCTTAGCCCCGGGAAACACCATATATTTT	CASSLAPGNTIYF
.	TRBV3-1	TRBJ1-1	many	TGTGCCAGCGCAGGGAACACTGAAGCTTTCTTT	CASAGNTEAFF
.	TRBV25-1	TRBJ1-4	few	TGTGCCAGCAGTGAATCTAGATCCCCAGGGTGGGAAAAACTGTTTTTT	CASSESRSPGWEKLFF
.	TRBV6-1	TRBJ2-4	many	TGTGCCAGCAGTCTTTCAGTGTGGAACATTCAGTACTTC	CASSLSVWNIQYF
TRBD1	TRBV20-1	TRBJ2-7	many	TGCAGTCCGAAACAGGGGGACGAGCAGTACTTC	CSPKQGDEQYF
.	TRBV3-1	TRBJ1-4	many	TGTGCCAGCAGCCCCTCTTGGGCGAGAAGTGAAAAACTGTTTTTT	CASSPSWARSEKLFF
.	TRBV27	TRBJ1-5	many	TGTGCCAGCAAGGTGGGAATTAATAGCAATCAGCCCCAGCATTTT	CASKVGINSNQPQHF
TRBD2	TRBV30	TRBJ2-1	few	TGTGCCTGGAGTTGGACTAGCGGGTTAAACAATGAGCAGTTCTTC	CAWSWTSGLNNEQFF
.	TRBV4-2	TRBJ2-7	.	TGTGCCAGCAGTTCACCGACAGACCCCTACGAGCAGTACTTC	CASSSPTDPYEQYF
.	TRBV19	TRBJ2-1	many	TGTGCCAGTAGTATGATTGGGGGAAATGAGCAGTTCTTC	CASSMIGGNEQFF
.	TRBV5-1	TRBJ2-1	.	TGCGCCAGCAGCTTGGCCCTCCTTGGCCGGGACATAGAGTTCTTC	CASSLALLGRDIEFF
.	TRBV19	TRBJ2-2	many	TGTGCCAGTAGTAAAAGACAATCCGGGGAGCTGTTTTTT	CASSKRQSGELFF
TRBD2	TRBV4-2	TRBJ2-4	many	TGTGCCAGCAGCCAAGATCTTCTAGCGGACCTAGCCAAAAACATTCAGTACTTC	CASSQDLLADLAKNIQYF
.	TRBV2	TRBJ2-7	few	TGTGCCAGCACCCCCCTCTTTACTATTTCCCCCACCTACGAGCAGTACTTC	CASTPLFTISPTYEQYF
.	TRBV20-1	TRBJ1-2	many	TGCAGTGCTAGAGGAGGGGATGGGTATGGCTACACCTTC	CSARGGDGYGYTF
.	TRBV29-1	TRBJ2-2	many	TGCAGCGTTAAGGAGGCCGACGAAAGCACCGGGGAGCTGTTTTTT	CSVKEADESTGELFF
.	TRBV12-3/TRBV12-4	TRBJ2-5	many	TGTGCCAGCACCTTAGGGGCCCTATTGGGAGAAGAGACCCAGTACTTC	CASTLGALLGEETQYF
.	TRBV27	TRBJ2-1	many	TGTGCCAGCAGCCAAGGGGGAGCAGGGGTCCGTGAGCAGTTCTTC	CASSQGGAGVREQFF
TRBD2	TRBV30	TRBJ2-1	few	TGTGCCTGGAGTGAAGGACTAGCGGGAGTCGATGAGCAGTCCTTC	CAWSEGLAGVDEQSF
TRBD2	TRBV11-2	TRBJ2-4	.	TGTGCCAGCAGCCGTCTCCGGGAGGGAAACATTCAGTACTTC	CASSRLREGNIQYF
.	TRBV11-2	TRBJ1-1	many	TGTGCCAGCAGCACCAGGGGCACTGAAGCTTTCTTT	CASSTRGTEAFF
.	TRBV3-1	TRBJ2-3	many	TGTGCCAGCAGCCAAGGTCCCAGGAAGGAAGATACGCAGTATTTT	CASSQGPRKEDTQYF
TRBD2	TRBV12-3/TRBV12-4	TRBJ2-7	many	TGTGCCAGCAGTTCACTAGCGGGAGGGTGGACCTACGAGCAGTACTTC	CASSSLAGGWTYEQYF
.	TRBV10-1	TRBJ2-1	many	TGCGCCAGCAGTGGCTATAACTCCTACAATGAGCAGTTCTTC	CASSGYNSYNEQFF
TRBD2	TRBV19	TRBJ2-7	.	TGTGCCAGTAAAACTAGCGGGAGTTCCGAGCAGTACTTC	CASKTSGSSEQYF
.	TRBV4-1	TRBJ1-5	many	TGCGCCAGCACCGCACTCTTCTCGGGCCTGGGAGGCAATCAGCCCCAGCATTTT	CASTALFSGLGGNQPQHF
.	TRBV3-1	TRBJ2-1	.	TGTGCCAGCAGCCAAGGAGTAGATAACAGAGGGAGCGATGAGCAGTTCTTC	CASSQGVDNRGSDEQFF
TRBD1	TRBV19	TRBJ1-2	many	TGTGCCAGTAGTCCGGGACAGGGGGGTAACTATGGCTACACCTTC	CASSPGQGGNYGYTF